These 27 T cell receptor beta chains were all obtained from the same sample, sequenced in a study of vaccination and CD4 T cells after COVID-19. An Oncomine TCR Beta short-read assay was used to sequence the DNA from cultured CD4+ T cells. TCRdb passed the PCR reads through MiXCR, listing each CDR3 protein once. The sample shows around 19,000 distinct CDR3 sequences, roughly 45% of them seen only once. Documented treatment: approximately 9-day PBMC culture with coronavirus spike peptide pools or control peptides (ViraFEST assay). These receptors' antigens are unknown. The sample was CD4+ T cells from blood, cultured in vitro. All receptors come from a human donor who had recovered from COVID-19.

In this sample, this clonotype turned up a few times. DNA of the CDR3: TGTGCCACCAGTGACCCCCATAGCAATCAGCCCCAGCATTTT. This codes for CATSDPHSNQPQHF. The chain recombines TRBV24-1 with TRBJ1-5; no firm D call. Trimming took 4 bases from V and 0 from J, leaving 6 bases between them. The CDR3 sequence is 14 residues long. The V gene's germline CDR1 is KGHDR and CDR2 SFDVKD.

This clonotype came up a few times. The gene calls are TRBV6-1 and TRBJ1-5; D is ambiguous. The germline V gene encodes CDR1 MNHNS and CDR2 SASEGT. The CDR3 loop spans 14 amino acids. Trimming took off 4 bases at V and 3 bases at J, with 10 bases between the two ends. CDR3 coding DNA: TGTGCCAGCAGTGTAGACGGCCACAATCAGCCCCAGCATTTT. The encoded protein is CASSVDGHNQPQHF.

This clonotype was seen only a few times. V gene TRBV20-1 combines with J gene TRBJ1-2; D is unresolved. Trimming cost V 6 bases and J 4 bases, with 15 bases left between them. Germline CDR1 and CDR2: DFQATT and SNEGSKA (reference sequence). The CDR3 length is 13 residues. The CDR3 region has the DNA TGCAGTGCCCCAACGGGGTCTAGCTATGGCTACACCTTC. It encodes CSAPTGSSYGYTF.

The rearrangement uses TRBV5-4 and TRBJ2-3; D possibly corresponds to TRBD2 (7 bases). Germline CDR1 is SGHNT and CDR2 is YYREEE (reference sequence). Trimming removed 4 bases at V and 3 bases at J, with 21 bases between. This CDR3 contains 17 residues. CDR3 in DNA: TGTGCCAGCAGCCAAGATCCGGGGGGCTCAAGGACAGATACGCAGTATTTT. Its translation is CASSQDPGGSRTDTQYF. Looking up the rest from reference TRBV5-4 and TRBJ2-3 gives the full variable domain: ETGVTQSPTHLIKTRGQQVTLRCSSQSGHNTVSWYQQALGQGPQFIFQYYREEENGRGNFPPRFSGLQFPNYSSELNVNALELDDSALYLCASSQDPGGSRTDTQYFGPGTRLTVL.

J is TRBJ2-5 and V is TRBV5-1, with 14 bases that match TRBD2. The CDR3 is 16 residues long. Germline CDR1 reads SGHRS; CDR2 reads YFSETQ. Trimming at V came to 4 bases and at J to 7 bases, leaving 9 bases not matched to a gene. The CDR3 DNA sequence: TGCGCCAGCAGCCCGGGGACTAGCGGGGGTTCATGGACCCAGTACTTC. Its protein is CASSPGTSGGSWTQYF. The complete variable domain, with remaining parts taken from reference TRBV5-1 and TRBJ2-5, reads KAGVTQTPRYLIKTRGQQVTLSCSPISGHRSVSWYQQTPGQGLQFLFEYFSETQRNKGNFPGRFSGRQFSNSRSEMNVSTLELGDSALYLCASSPGTSGGSWTQYFGPGTRLLVL.

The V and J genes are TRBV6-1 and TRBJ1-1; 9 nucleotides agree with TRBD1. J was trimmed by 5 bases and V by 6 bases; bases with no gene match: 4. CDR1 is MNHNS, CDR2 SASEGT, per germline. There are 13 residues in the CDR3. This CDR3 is CASSRQGGTEAFF. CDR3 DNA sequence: TGTGCCAGCAGCCGACAGGGGGGAACTGAAGCTTTCTTT.

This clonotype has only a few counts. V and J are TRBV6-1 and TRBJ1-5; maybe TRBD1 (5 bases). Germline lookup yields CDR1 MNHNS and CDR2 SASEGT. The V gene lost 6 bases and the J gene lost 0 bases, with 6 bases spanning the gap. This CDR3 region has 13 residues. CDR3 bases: TGTGCCAGCAGACAGGATAGCAATCAGCCCCAGCATTTT. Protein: CASRQDSNQPQHF.

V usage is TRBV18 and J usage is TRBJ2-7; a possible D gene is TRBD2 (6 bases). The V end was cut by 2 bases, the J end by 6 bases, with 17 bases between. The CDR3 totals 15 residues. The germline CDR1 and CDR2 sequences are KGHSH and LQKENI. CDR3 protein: CASSPSGRGSGEQYF. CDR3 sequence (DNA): TGTGCCAGCTCACCAAGCGGGCGCGGGTCCGGCGAGCAGTACTTC.

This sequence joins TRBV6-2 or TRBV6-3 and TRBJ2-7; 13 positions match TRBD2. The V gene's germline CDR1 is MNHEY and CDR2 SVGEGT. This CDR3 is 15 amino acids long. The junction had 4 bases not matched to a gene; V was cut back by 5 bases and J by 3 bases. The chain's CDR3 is CASSPRLAGGYEQYF. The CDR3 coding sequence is TGTGCCAGCAGTCCCCGACTAGCGGGGGGCTACGAGCAGTACTTC.

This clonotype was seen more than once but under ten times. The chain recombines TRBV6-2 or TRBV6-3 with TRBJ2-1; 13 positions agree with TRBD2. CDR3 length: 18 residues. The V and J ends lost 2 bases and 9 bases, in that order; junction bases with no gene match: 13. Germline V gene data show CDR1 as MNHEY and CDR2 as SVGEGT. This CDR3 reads CASSYRGTSGIGGAEQFF. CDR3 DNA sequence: TGTGCCAGCAGTTACCGAGGGACTAGCGGGATTGGCGGCGCTGAGCAGTTCTTC.

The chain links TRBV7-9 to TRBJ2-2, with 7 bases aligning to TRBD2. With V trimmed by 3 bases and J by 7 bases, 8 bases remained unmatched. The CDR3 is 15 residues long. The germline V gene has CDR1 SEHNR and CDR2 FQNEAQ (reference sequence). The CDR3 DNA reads TGTGCCAGCAGCTTGGGGGGGGTCCTGAACGGGGAGCTGTTTTTT. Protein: CASSLGGVLNGELFF.

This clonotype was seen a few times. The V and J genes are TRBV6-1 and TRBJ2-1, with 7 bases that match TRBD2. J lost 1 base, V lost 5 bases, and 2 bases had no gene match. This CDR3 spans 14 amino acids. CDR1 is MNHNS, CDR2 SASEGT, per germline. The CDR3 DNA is TGTGCCAGCAGTCTAGCGGCGTCCTACAATGAGCAGTTCTTC. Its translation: CASSLAASYNEQFF.

The CDR3 region is CATSDPGGGTGELFF. The CDR3 region has the DNA TGTGCCACCAGTGACCCCGGGGGGGGGACCGGGGAGCTGTTTTTT. This chain uses TRBV24-1 with TRBJ2-2; TRBD2 agrees at 8 bases. The V gene's germline CDR1 is KGHDR and CDR2 SFDVKD. CDR3 size: 15 residues. V trimming: 4 bases; J trimming: 5 bases; junction bases outside the gene matches: 5.

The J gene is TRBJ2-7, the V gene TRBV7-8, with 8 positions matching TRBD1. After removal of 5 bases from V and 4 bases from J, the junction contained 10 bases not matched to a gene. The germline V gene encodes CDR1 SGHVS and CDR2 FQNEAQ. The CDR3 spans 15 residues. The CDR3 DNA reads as TGTGCCAGCAGCCTGCGCCCAGGGGGCTCGTACGAGCAGTACTTC. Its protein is CASSLRPGGSYEQYF. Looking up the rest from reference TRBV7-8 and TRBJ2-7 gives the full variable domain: GAGVSQSPRYKVAKRGQDVALRCDPISGHVSLFWYQQALGQGPEFLTYFQNEAQLDKSGLPSDRFFAERPEGSVSTLKIQRTQQEDSAVYLCASSLRPGGSYEQYFGPGTRLTVT.

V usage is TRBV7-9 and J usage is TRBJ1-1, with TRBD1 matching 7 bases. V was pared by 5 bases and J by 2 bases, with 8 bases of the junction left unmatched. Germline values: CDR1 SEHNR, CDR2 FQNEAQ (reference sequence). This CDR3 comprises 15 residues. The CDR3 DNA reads TGTGCCAGCAGCCCAGGGACAGACCCTAACACTGAAGCTTTCTTT. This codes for CASSPGTDPNTEAFF.

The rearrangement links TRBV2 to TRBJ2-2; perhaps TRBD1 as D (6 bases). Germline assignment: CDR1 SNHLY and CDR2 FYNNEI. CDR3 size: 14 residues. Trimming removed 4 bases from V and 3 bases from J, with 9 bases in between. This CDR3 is CASSVTGHTGELFF. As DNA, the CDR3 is TGTGCCAGCAGTGTTACAGGGCACACCGGGGAGCTGTTTTTT. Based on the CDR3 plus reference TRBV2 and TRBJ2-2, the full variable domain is EPEVTQTPSHQVTQMGQEVILRCVPISNHLYFYWYRQILGQKVEFLVSFYNNEISEKSEIFDDQFSVERPDGSNFTLKIRSTKLEDSAMYFCASSVTGHTGELFFGEGSRLTVL.

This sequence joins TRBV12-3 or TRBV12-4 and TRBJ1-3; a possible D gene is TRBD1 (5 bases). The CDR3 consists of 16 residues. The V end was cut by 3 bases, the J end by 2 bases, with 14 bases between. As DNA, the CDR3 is TGTGCCAGCAGTTTCCAGGACATACGAACTGGAAACACCATATATTTT. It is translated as CASSFQDIRTGNTIYF.

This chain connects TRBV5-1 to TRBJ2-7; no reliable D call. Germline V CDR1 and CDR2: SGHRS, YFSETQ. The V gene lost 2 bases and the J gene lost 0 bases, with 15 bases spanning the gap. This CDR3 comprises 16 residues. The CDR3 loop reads CASSFFVTSLSYEQYF. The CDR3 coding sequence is TGCGCCAGCAGCTTTTTCGTGACTTCCCTCTCCTACGAGCAGTACTTC.

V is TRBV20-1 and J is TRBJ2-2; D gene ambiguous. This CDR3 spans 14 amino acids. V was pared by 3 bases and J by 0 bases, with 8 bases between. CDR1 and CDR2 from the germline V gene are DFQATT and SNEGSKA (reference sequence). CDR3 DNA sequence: TGCAGTGCTAGCGGGCACGCGAACACCGGGGAGCTGTTTTTT. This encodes CSASGHANTGELFF.

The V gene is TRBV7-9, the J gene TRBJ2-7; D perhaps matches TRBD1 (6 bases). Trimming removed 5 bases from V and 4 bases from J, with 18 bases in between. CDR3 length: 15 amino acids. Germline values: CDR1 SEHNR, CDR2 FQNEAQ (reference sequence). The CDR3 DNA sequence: TGTGCCAGCAGCCCACAGGGCAGGGGTCGTTACGAGCAGTACTTC. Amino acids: CASSPQGRGRYEQYF. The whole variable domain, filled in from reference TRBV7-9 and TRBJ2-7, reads DTGVSQNPRHKITKRGQNVTFRCDPISEHNRLYWYRQTLGQGPEFLTYFQNEAQLEKSRLLSDRFSAERPKGSFSTLEIQRTEQGDSAMYLCASSPQGRGRYEQYFGPGTRLTVT.

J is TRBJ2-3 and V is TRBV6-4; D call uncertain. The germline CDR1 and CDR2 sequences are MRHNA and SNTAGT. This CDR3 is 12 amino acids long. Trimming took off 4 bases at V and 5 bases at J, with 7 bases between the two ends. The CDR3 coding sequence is TGTGCCAGCAGTGGCCCGGGAGATACGCAGTATTTT. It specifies CASSGPGDTQYF.

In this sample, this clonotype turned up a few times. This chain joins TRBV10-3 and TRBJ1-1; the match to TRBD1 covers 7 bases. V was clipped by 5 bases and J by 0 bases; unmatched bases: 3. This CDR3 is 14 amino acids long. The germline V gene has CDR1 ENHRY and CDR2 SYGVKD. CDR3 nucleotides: TGTGCCATCAGTCTACAGGGGATGAACACTGAAGCTTTCTTT. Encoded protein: CAISLQGMNTEAFF.

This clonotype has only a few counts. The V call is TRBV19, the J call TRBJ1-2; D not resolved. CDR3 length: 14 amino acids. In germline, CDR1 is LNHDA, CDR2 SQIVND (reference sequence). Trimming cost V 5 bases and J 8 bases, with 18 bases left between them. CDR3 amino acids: CASSGQLATGGYTF. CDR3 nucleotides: TGTGCCAGTAGTGGTCAGTTGGCTACTGGGGGCTACACCTTC.

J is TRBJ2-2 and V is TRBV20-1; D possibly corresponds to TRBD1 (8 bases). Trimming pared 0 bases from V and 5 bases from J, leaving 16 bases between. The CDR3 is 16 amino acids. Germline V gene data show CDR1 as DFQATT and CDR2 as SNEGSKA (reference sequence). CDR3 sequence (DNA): TGCAGTGCTAGAGACCAGCTACAGGGGGGGACCGGGGAGCTGTTTTTT. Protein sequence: CSARDQLQGGTGELFF.

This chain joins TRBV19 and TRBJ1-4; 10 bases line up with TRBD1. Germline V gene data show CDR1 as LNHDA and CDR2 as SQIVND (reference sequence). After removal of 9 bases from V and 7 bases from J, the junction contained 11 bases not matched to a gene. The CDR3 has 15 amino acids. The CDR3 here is CASSLIGQGGEKLFF. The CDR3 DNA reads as TGTGCCAGCAGTCTCATCGGACAGGGGGGTGAAAAACTGTTTTTT. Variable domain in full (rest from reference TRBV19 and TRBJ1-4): DGGITQSPKYLFRKEGQNVTLSCEQNLNHDAMYWYRQDPGQGLRLIYYSQIVNDFQKGDIAEGYSVSREKKESFPLTVTSAQKNPTAFYLCASSLIGQGGEKLFFGSGTQLSVL.

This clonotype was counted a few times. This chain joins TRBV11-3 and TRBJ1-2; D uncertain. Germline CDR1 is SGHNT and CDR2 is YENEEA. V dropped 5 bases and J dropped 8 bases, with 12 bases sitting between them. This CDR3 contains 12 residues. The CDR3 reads CASSPSLGGYTF. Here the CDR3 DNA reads TGTGCCAGCAGCCCCTCTCTGGGAGGCTACACCTTC.

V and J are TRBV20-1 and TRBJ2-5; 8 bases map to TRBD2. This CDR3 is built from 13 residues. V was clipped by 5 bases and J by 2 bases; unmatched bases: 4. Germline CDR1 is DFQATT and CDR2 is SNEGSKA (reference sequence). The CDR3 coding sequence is TGCAGTGCTCTACTAGCGGTTCAAGAGACCCAGTACTTC. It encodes CSALLAVQETQYF.